The table lists the clone carrying this T cell receptor (beta chain) with a few counts. Unmatched junction bases numbered 15, after V lost 1 base and J lost 6 bases. This CDR3 region has 19 residues. CDR1 is MGHRA, CDR2 YSYEKL, per germline. This sample's time point: patch test 1, 2 weeks after DPC sensitization. Treatment indicated: therapeutic diphenylcyclopropenone sensitization with weekly scalp DPC. This sample is drawn from a study of human T cells and chemical hapten exposure. TCRdb re-called the RACE reads with MiXCR, one entry per CDR3 protein. The table has more than 55,000 distinct CDR3 sequences, approximately 9.4% seen once.

This clonotype was sampled from a woman aged 40 to 50 with alopecia areata. Some clones in this sample may be carry-over from other donors' samples. The V call is TRBV4-1, the J call TRBJ1-5; 10 bases fit TRBD1. The sequenced sample was whole blood, obtained in connection with sensitization to the hapten diphenylcyclopropenone (DPC). The chain's CDR3 is CASSQGPGQGWSDGQPQHF. In nucleotides, the CDR3 is TGCGCCAGCAGCCAAGGACCGGGACAGGGGTGGAGTGATGGTCAGCCCCAGCATTTT.